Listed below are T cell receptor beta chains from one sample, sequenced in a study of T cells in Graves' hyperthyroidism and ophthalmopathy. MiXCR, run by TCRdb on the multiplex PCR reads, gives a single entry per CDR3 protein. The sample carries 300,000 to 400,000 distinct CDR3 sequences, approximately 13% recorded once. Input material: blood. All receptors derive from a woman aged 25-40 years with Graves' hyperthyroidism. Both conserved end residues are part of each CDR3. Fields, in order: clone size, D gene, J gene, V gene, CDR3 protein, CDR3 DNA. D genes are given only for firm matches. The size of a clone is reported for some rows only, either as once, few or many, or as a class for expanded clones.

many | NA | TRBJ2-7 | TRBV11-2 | CASSLDMGADEQYF | TGTGCCAGCAGCTTAGATATGGGCGCTGACGAGCAGTACTTC
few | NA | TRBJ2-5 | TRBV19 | CASSLNTAETQYF | TGTGCCAGTAGTTTGAATACCGCGGAGACCCAGTACTTC
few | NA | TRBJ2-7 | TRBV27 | CASSSREIQYEQYF | TGTGCCAGCAGTAGTCGAGAGATCCAGTACGAGCAGTACTTC
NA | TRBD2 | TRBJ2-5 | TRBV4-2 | CASSPWAGGPETQYF | TGTGCCAGCAGCCCCTGGGCGGGAGGGCCGGAGACCCAGTACTTC
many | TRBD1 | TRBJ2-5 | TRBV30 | CAWSPPGQGPTQYF | TGTGCCTGGAGTCCCCCGGGACAGGGTCCGACCCAGTACTTC
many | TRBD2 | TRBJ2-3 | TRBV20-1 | CSARASGATDTQYF | TGCAGTGCTAGGGCTAGCGGTGCCACAGATACGCAGTATTTT
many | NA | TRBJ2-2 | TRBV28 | CASTLGGLAVGELFF | TGTGCCAGCACCCTCGGGGGATTAGCTGTCGGGGAGCTGTTTTTT
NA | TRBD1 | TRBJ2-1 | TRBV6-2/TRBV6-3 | CASRQGAVNEQFF | TGTGCCAGTCGACAGGGGGCGGTCAATGAGCAGTTCTTC
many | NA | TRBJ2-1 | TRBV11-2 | CASSSPINEQFF | TGTGCCAGCAGCTCCCCAATCAATGAGCAGTTCTTC
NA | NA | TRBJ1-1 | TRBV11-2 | CASSFGGWASMNTEAFF | TGTGCCAGCAGCTTTGGAGGTTGGGCTTCCATGAACACTGAAGCTTTCTTT
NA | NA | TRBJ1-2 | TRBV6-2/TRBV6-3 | CASSLGRKLYTF | TGTGCCAGCAGTTTGGGCAGAAAACTCTACACCTTC
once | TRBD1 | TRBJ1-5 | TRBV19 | CASGGQGSRQPQHF | TGTGCCAGTGGAGGACAGGGGTCCCGGCAGCCCCAGCATTTT
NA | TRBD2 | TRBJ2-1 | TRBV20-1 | CSASPRREGPVPHNEQFF | TGCAGTGCTAGCCCCCGGCGGGAGGGCCCCGTCCCCCACAATGAGCAGTTCTTC
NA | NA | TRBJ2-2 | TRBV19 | CASSIGATGELFF | TGTGCCAGTAGTATAGGGGCCACCGGGGAGCTGTTTTTT
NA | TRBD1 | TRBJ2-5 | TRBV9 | CASSATGQGGETQYF | TGTGCCAGCAGCGCGACGGGACAGGGGGGAGAGACCCAGTACTTC
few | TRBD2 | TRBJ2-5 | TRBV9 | CASSVTSGRTETQYF | TGTGCCAGCAGCGTAACTAGCGGGAGGACGGAGACCCAGTACTTC
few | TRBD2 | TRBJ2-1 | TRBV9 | CASSRPLAGSYNEQFF | TGTGCCAGCAGCAGGCCCCTAGCGGGATCCTACAATGAGCAGTTCTTC
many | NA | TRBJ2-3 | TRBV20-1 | CSAFGSTDTQYF | TGCAGTGCCTTTGGCAGCACAGATACGCAGTATTTT
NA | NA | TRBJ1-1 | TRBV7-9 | CASSSTPTEAFF | TGTGCCAGCAGCTCGACCCCCACTGAAGCTTTCTTT
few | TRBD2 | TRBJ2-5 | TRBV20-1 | CSARTSGTGGETQYF | TGCAGTGCGAGGACTAGCGGTACTGGGGGAGAGACCCAGTACTTC
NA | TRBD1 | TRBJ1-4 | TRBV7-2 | CASSSSRTGAGEKLFF | TGTGCCAGCAGCTCCTCCCGGACAGGGGCAGGGGAAAAACTGTTTTTT
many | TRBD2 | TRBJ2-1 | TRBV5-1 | CASSFRGGYNEQFF | TGCGCCAGCAGCTTTCGGGGGGGCTACAATGAGCAGTTCTTC
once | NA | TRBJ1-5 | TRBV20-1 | CSARVYRAGNQPQHF | TGCAGTGCTAGAGTGTACAGGGCAGGGAATCAGCCCCAGCATTTT
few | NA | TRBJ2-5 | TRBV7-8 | CASSLRDSWETQYF | TGTGCCAGCAGCTTAAGGGACTCTTGGGAGACCCAGTACTTC
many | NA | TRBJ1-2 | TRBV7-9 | CASNEDNYGYTF | TGTGCCAGCAACGAGGATAACTATGGCTACACCTTC
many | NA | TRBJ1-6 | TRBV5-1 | CASSLAVDVEALHF | TGCGCCAGCAGCTTGGCCGTTGATGTTGAAGCCCTCCACTTT
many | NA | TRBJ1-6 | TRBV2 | CASSDQARSPLHF | TGTGCCAGCAGCGACCAGGCCCGTTCACCCCTCCACTTT
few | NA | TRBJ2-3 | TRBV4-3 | CASSQDLGAQSPDTQYF | TGCGCCAGCAGCCAAGATCTAGGGGCCCAGAGCCCAGATACGCAGTATTTT
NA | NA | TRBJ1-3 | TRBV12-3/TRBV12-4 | CASKGRRGNPGNTIYF | TGTGCCAGCAAAGGAAGAAGGGGAAACCCTGGAAACACCATATATTTT
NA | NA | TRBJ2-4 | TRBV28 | CASREGGGIQYF | TGTGCCAGCAGGGAGGGGGGAGGCATTCAGTACTTC
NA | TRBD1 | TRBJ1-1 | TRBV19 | CASSPRGPEAFF | TGTGCCAGTAGTCCCAGGGGGCCTGAAGCTTTCTTT
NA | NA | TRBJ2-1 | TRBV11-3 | CASSLSGLAIYNEQVF | TGTGCCAGCAGCTTAAGTGGTCTAGCGATATACAATGAGCAGGTCTTC
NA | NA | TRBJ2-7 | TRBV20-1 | CSARAPGQGPREQYF | TGCAGTGCTAGAGCCCCAGGCCAGGGGCCTCGAGAGCAGTACTTC
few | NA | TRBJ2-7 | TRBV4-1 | CASSQAKTYEQYF | TGCGCCAGCAGCCAAGCCAAAACCTACGAGCAGTACTTC
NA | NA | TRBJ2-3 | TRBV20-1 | CSASSVGGDADTQYF | TGCAGTGCTAGTTCGGTGGGAGGAGATGCAGATACGCAGTATTTT
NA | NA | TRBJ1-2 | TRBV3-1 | CASRSINYGYTF | TGTGCCAGTCGGTCCATAAACTATGGCTACACCTTC
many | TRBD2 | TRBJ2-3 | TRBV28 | CASSLVIAGGPGTDTQYF | TGTGCCAGCAGTTTGGTAATAGCGGGAGGGCCGGGCACAGATACGCAGTATTTT
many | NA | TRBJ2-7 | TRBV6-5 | CASSYSGKSSYEQYF | TGTGCCAGCAGTTACTCGGGGAAGAGCTCCTACGAGCAGTACTTC
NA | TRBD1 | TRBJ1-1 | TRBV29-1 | CSVDSDRTRTEAFF | TGCAGCGTCGACTCGGACAGGACTCGCACTGAAGCTTTCTTT
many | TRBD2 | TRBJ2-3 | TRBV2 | CASRTPGLAETDTQYF | TGTGCCAGCAGGACCCCCGGACTAGCGGAAACAGATACGCAGTATTTT
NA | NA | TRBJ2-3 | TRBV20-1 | CSAMRQAADTQYF | TGCAGTGCTATGAGGCAGGCAGCAGATACGCAGTATTTT